This T cell receptor beta chain was recorded in a study of T-cell memory formation after mild COVID-19. The germline gives CDR1 SEHNR, CDR2 FQNEAQ (reference sequence). V lost 7 bases, J lost 5 bases, and 16 bases lay in between. The CDR3 totals 14 residues. TCRdb re-derived calls from the 5' RACE reads in MiXCR, one entry per CDR3 protein. The data contain about 400,000 distinct CDR3 sequences, approximately 15% of them seen just once; the ten biggest clones take up about 22%. The chain has TRBV7-9 and TRBJ2-3; a weak D match, TRBD1 (6 bases). The source material was PBMCs or a T cell subset sorted from them (not recorded which). The clonotype originates from a man aged 18 to 29 who had mild COVID-19 (a few samples of this study predate the infection). Cell type and time point are not known. CDR3 residues: CASTTGTKGDTQYF. Here the CDR3 DNA reads TGTGCCAGCACGACAGGAACGAAAGGAGATACGCAGTATTTT.